This entry describes one T cell receptor (beta chain). Its antigen is undetermined. The sample originates from a study of OX40 agonist ivuxolimab in advanced cancers. The overall study: Ivuxolimab, an antibody acting as an agonist of OX40 (CD134), was used to treat patients. Of the patients, three showed partial responses, one with hepatocellular carcinoma and two with cutaneous melanoma. Study-wide findings and caveats: At doses 0.1 to 3.0 mg/kg, CD4+ and CD8+ clones expanded. Expanded peripheral T cells had an undetermined antigen specificity.

This CDR3 is built from 14 residues. Using immunoSEQ multiplex PCR, the repertoire was profiled, and TCRdb retains in-frame clones only, with some absent. The sample carries approximately 60,000 clones, 84% recorded once. The clonotype originates from an adult with an advanced solid tumor such as melanoma, head and neck, liver or kidney cancer. Specimen: CD4+ or CD8+ T cells sorted from blood, collected in a trial of the OX40 agonist ivuxolimab. The chain has TRBV21-1 and TRBJ2-7; the listed D gene, TRBD2, was not tested against the DNA. TRBV21-1 has pseudogene status. CDR3 nucleotide sequence: TGTGCCAGCAGCAATGCGGAGGAAACCTACGAGCAGTACTTC. This gives the protein CASSNAEETYEQYF.